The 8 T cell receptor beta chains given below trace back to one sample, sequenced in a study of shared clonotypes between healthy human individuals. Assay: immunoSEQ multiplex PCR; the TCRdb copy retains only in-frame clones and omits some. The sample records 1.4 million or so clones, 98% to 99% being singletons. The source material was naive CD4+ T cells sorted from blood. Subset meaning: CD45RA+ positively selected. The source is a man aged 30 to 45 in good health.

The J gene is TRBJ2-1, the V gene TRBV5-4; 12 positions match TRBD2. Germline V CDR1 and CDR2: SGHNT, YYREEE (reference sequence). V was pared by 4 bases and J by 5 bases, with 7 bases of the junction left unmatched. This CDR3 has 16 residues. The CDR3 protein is CASSPGRTSGDNEQFF. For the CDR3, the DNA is TGTGCCAGCAGCCCGGGACGGACTAGCGGGGACAATGAGCAGTTCTTC.

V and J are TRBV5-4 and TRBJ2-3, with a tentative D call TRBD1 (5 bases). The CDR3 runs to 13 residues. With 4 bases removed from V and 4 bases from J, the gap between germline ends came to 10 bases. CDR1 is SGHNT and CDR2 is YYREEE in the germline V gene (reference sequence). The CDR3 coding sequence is TGTGCCAGCAGCATCAAAGGGGCAGATACGCAGTATTTT. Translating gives CASSIKGADTQYF.

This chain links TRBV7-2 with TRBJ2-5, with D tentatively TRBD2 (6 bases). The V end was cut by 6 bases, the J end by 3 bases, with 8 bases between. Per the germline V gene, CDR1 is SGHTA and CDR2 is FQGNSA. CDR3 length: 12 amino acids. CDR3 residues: CASSGRKETQYF. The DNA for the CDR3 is TGTGCCAGCAGTGGGAGGAAAGAGACCCAGTACTTC.

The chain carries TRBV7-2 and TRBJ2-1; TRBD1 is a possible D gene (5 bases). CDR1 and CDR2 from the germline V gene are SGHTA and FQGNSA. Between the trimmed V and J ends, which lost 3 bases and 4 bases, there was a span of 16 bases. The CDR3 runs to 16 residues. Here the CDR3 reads CASSFRPGKGYNEQFF. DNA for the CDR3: TGTGCCAGCAGCTTTAGACCAGGGAAGGGGTACAATGAGCAGTTCTTC.

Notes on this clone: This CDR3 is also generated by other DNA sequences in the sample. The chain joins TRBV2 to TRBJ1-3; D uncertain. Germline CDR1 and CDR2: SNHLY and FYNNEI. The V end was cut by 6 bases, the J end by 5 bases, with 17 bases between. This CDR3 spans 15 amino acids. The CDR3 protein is CASSERAPQRNTIYF. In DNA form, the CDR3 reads TGTGCCAGCAGCGAACGGGCACCTCAACGAAACACCATATATTTT.

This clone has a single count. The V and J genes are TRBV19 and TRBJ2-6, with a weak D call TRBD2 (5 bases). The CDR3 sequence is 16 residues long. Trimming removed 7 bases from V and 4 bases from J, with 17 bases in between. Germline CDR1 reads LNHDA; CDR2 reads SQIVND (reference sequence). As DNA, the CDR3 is TGTGCCAGTACTCCCCGGGGAGAGGGAGGGGCCAACGTCCTGACTTTC. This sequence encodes CASTPRGEGGANVLTF.

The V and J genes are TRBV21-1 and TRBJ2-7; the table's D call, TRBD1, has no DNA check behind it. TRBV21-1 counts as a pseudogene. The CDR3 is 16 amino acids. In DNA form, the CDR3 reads TGTGCCAGCAGCAAAGATGGGGGCGCCAGCTCCTACGAGCAGTACTTC. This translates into CASSKDGGASSYEQYF.

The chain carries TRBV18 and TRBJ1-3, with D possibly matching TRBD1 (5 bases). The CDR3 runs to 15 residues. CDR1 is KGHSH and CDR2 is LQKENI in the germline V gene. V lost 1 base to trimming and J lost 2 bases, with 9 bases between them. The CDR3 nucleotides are TGTGCCAGCTCACCACTCAGGGCCACTGGAAACACCATATATTTT. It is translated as CASSPLRATGNTIYF.